This is a list of T cell receptor beta chains from one sample in a study of shared clonotypes between healthy human individuals. This table comes from immunoSEQ multiplex PCR, and its TCRdb copy is limited to in-frame clones, with some not included. The profile shows fewer than 1.6 million clones, 98% of them singletons. Sequencing was performed on naive CD4+ T cells sorted from blood. Receptors originate from a man aged 25-45 years in good health. Both conserved end residues are part of each CDR3. A D gene is named only where the DNA matches it firmly. Clone size is stated in some rows and not others, as once, few, many or a class when expanded.

v_call	d_call	j_call	cdr3_length	clone_size	cdr3_aa	cdr3_nt
TRBV15	.	TRBJ2-1	17	.	CATSRDPARPFYNEQFF	TGTGCCACCAGCAGAGATCCGGCTAGGCCCTTCTACAATGAGCAGTTCTTC
TRBV18	.	TRBJ2-1	13	.	CASSPRGHNEQFF	TGTGCCAGCTCACCACGCGGACACAATGAGCAGTTCTTC
TRBV6-5	.	TRBJ1-2	12	.	CASRDLVFGYTF	TGTGCCAGCAGGGACCTGGTATTTGGCTACACCTTC
TRBV29-1	TRBD1	TRBJ2-1	15	.	CSVAQGASSYNEQFF	TGCAGCGTTGCACAGGGGGCCAGCTCCTACAATGAGCAGTTCTTC
TRBV2	.	TRBJ1-1	13	.	CASSERWGTEAFF	TGTGCCAGCAGTGAAAGGTGGGGCACTGAAGCTTTCTTT
TRBV18	.	TRBJ2-5	15	once	CASSPGPTDQETQYF	TGTGCCAGCTCACCAGGTCCGACAGACCAAGAGACCCAGTACTTC
TRBV5-5	.	TRBJ1-3	16	.	CASSLYLAISGNTIYF	TGTGCCAGCAGCTTGTACCTGGCGATCTCTGGAAACACCATATATTTT
TRBV7-2	TRBD1	TRBJ1-2	13	.	CASSLGRQGGYTF	TGTGCCAGCAGCTTAGGGCGACAGGGCGGCTACACCTTC
TRBV11-2	.	TRBJ2-1	10	once	CASSLNEQFF	TGTGCCAGCAGCTTAAATGAGCAGTTCTTC
TRBV18	.	TRBJ1-1	16	.	CASSLMLGAVGTEAFF	TGTGCCAGCTCCCTAATGTTGGGGGCTGTTGGAACTGAAGCTTTCTTT
TRBV19	TRBD1	TRBJ2-1	14	.	CASSKGLTGDEQFF	TGTGCCAGTAGTAAGGGCCTTACAGGGGATGAGCAGTTCTTC
TRBV5-1	.	TRBJ2-1	14	once	CASSLALQMNEQFF	TGCGCCAGCAGCTTGGCTCTCCAGATGAATGAGCAGTTCTTC
TRBV2	TRBD2	TRBJ2-1	15	.	CASRTSGRAIDQQFF	TGTGCCAGTAGGACTAGCGGGAGGGCCATCGATCAGCAGTTCTTC
TRBV9	.	TRBJ1-2	11	.	CASSGDSGYTF	TGTGCCAGCAGCGGAGATTCGGGCTACACCTTC
TRBV28	TRBD1	TRBJ1-2	13	.	CASSPDRGKGYTF	TGTGCCAGCAGCCCTGACAGGGGGAAAGGCTACACCTTC
TRBV5-1	TRBD2	TRBJ2-3	15	.	CASSAGLAVPDTQYF	TGCGCCAGCAGCGCGGGACTAGCGGTCCCAGATACGCAGTATTTT
TRBV5-1	TRBD2	TRBJ2-6	19	.	CASSLLGLASYTGANVLTF	TGCGCCAGCAGCTTGTTGGGACTAGCGAGTTATACTGGGGCCAACGTCCTGACTTTC
TRBV28	.	TRBJ2-7	13	once	CASSTTGTYEQYF	TGTGCCAGCAGCACAACCGGGACCTACGAGCAGTACTTC